These 18 T cell receptor beta chains were sequenced from one sample in a study of OX40 agonist ivuxolimab in advanced cancers. Method: immunoSEQ multiplex PCR; TCRdb's copy keeps in-frame clones and lacks some. The sample has 120,000 or so clones; 93% are singletons. The sample was CD4+ or CD8+ T cells sorted from blood, taken in a trial of the OX40 agonist ivuxolimab. Receptor source: an adult with an advanced solid tumor such as melanoma, head and neck, liver or kidney cancer.

The chain joins TRBV5-4 to TRBJ2-2; 12 bases map to TRBD2. The trim removed 3 bases at V and 8 bases at J, leaving 8 bases unmatched. The germline gives CDR1 SGHNT, CDR2 YYREEE (reference sequence). This CDR3 spans 16 amino acids. CDR3 bases: TGTGCCAGCAGCTCGACTAGCGGGAGCTATTTGGGGGAGCTGTTTTTT. It encodes CASSSTSGSYLGELFF.

The J gene is TRBJ2-2, the V gene TRBV7-2; 8 nucleotides match TRBD1. The trim removed 6 bases at V and 9 bases at J, leaving 12 bases unmatched. Germline CDR1 SGHTA, CDR2 FQGNSA. The CDR3 loop spans 15 amino acids. Here the CDR3 reads CASRYPGQALRELFF. Written as DNA, the CDR3 is TGTGCCAGCAGGTATCCGGGACAGGCCCTCCGGGAGCTGTTTTTT.

This clone has just one count. This chain joins TRBV7-8 and TRBJ1-5; the D gene is possibly TRBD1 (5 bases). The CDR3 sequence is 16 residues long. Trimming took off 1 base at V and 7 bases at J, with 17 bases between the two ends. Germline V gives CDR1 SGHVS, CDR2 FQNEAQ. The CDR3 DNA is TGTGCCAGCAGCTTAGGGGGTACGCAGGGTAACCAGCCCCAGCATTTT. Its protein product is CASSLGGTQGNQPQHF.

The V gene is TRBV5-8, the J gene TRBJ2-1; 10 bases line up with TRBD1. Germline CDR1 and CDR2: SGHTS and YDEGEE. The V and J ends lost 1 base and 6 bases, in that order; junction bases with no gene match: 4. CDR3 length equals 15 residues. The CDR3 sequence: CASSLRGQGSNEQFF. For the CDR3, the DNA is TGTGCCAGCAGCTTGAGGGGACAGGGGTCCAATGAGCAGTTCTTC.

This clone appeared a single time. The V call is TRBV7-9, the J call TRBJ2-3; D remains unclear. Trimming shortened V by 2 bases and J by 0 bases, and 9 bases separated the two germline ends. Germline assignment: CDR1 SEHNR and CDR2 FQNEAQ (reference sequence). The CDR3 runs 15 residues. The CDR3 is CASSLYASSTDTQYF. The CDR3 DNA reads as TGTGCCAGCAGCTTATACGCCTCCAGCACAGATACGCAGTATTTT.

This chain connects TRBV6-6 to TRBJ1-4, with D maybe TRBD1 (5 bases). V was shortened by 5 bases and J by 3 bases, with 10 bases between the two germline ends. Germline-derived CDR1 and CDR2 are MNHNY and SVGAGI (reference sequence). This CDR3 has 14 amino acids. CDR3 bases: TGTGCCAGCAGTCTGGGGGGGTCTAATGAAAAACTGTTTTTT. This codes for CASSLGGSNEKLFF.

This chain joins TRBV28 and TRBJ2-3; D remains unclear. The germline CDR1 and CDR2 sequences are MDHEN and SYDVKM. Trimming removed 5 bases from V and 1 base from J, with 16 bases in between. The CDR3 loop spans 16 amino acids. In nucleotides, the CDR3 is TGTGCCAGCAGTCCCCTAGGAAGCTTGGGCACAGATACGCAGTATTTT. It codes for CASSPLGSLGTDTQYF.

The rearrangement uses TRBV4-2 and TRBJ2-1; no clear D gene. V lost 1 base and J lost 7, with 14 bases in between. The CDR3 extends over 15 amino acids. Germline values: CDR1 LGHNA, CDR2 YNFKEQ. CDR3 sequence: CASSQVAGTGNEQFF. The CDR3 region has the DNA TGTGCCAGCAGCCAAGTGGCCGGCACCGGGAATGAGCAGTTCTTC.

This sequence joins TRBV28 and TRBJ1-4, with D maybe TRBD1 (6 bases). V was shortened by 3 bases and J by 5 bases, with 19 bases between the two germline ends. This CDR3 has 17 amino acids. Germline assignment: CDR1 MDHEN and CDR2 SYDVKM. The CDR3 here is CASSFVQLDSGNEKLFF. CDR3 nucleotide sequence: TGTGCCAGCAGTTTTGTCCAACTGGACAGTGGGAATGAAAAACTGTTTTTT.

This clone appeared once. This sequence joins TRBV15 and TRBJ2-2, with 8 bases fitting TRBD2. J lost 5 bases, V lost 1 base, and 6 bases had no gene match. Germline CDR1 reads LNHNV; CDR2 reads YYDKDF (reference sequence). The length of the CDR3 is 16 residues. CDR3 loop: CATSRAGGRKTGELFF. Here the CDR3 DNA reads TGTGCCACCAGCAGAGCCGGCGGGAGGAAAACCGGGGAGCTGTTTTTT.

The chain combines TRBV5-4 with TRBJ1-2; D is ambiguous. This CDR3 region has 14 residues. V shed 4 bases and J shed 8 bases, with 18 bases lying between them. CDR1 and CDR2 (germline): SGHNT, YYREEE (reference sequence). The CDR3 reads CASSPSELEGGYTF. As DNA, the CDR3 is TGTGCCAGCAGCCCTTCCGAACTCGAAGGGGGCTACACCTTC.

As for this clone: Different DNA sequences within this sample yield the same CDR3. The rearrangement uses TRBV9 and TRBJ2-2; D unclear. In germline, CDR1 is SGDLS, CDR2 YYNGEE. V dropped 0 bases and J dropped 5 bases, with 8 bases sitting between them. The CDR3 loop spans 14 amino acids. CDR3: CASSVVSGTGELFF. The CDR3 DNA reads as TGTGCCAGCAGCGTAGTCTCCGGGACCGGGGAGCTGTTTTTT. The variable domain in full, completed from reference TRBV9 and TRBJ2-2, reads DSGVTQTPKHLITATGQRVTLRCSPRSGDLSVYWYQQSLDQGLQFLIQYYNGEERAKGNILERFSAQQFPDLHSELNLSSLELGDSALYFCASSVVSGTGELFFGEGSRLTVL.

V is TRBV9 and J is TRBJ1-2; possible D gene TRBD1, 5 bases. Trimming took off 4 bases at V and 5 bases at J, with 12 bases between the two ends. The CDR3 covers 13 residues. Looked up from germline, CDR1 is SGDLS and CDR2 is YYNGEE. The CDR3 bases are TGTGCCAGCAGCAATACCGGGGGGTATGGCTACACCTTC. It is translated as CASSNTGGYGYTF.

The chain recombines TRBV25-1 with TRBJ2-5; D perhaps matches TRBD2 (6 bases). The V gene lost 7 bases and the J gene lost 3 bases, with 12 bases spanning the gap. This CDR3 has 13 residues. Germline CDR1 reads MGHDK; CDR2 reads SYGVNS. The CDR3 DNA reads TGTGCCAGCACCTCCGGAGGGGAAGAGACCCAGTACTTC. Translating it yields CASTSGGEETQYF.

The chain carries TRBV5-1 and TRBJ1-5; D not resolved. V lost 4 bases to trimming and J lost 3 bases, with 11 bases between them. This CDR3 has 14 residues. Germline-derived CDR1 and CDR2 are SGHRS and YFSETQ. The CDR3 coding sequence is TGCGCCAGCAGCCCCTCCAAAACCAATCAGCCCCAGCATTTT. Translation: CASSPSKTNQPQHF.

The CDR3, as DNA: TGTGCCAGCAGCCCTGAAACAGATACGCAGTATTTT. Translating it yields CASSPETDTQYF. The chain combines TRBV5-4 with TRBJ2-3; D remains ambiguous. The V gene lost 4 bases and the J gene lost 3 bases, with 6 bases spanning the gap. The CDR3 length is 12 residues. CDR1 is SGHNT and CDR2 is YYREEE in the germline V gene (reference sequence).

The chain carries TRBV7-9 and TRBJ1-2; no clear D gene. The germline V and J ends were trimmed by 8 bases and 4 bases, with 17 bases remaining between them. CDR3 size: 14 residues. Germline CDR1 and CDR2: SEHNR and FQNEAQ (reference sequence). CDR3 amino acids: CASSTGGVGYGYTF. CDR3 coding DNA: TGTGCCAGCTCAACCGGTGGGGTAGGCTATGGCTACACCTTC.

The chain carries TRBV5-6 and TRBJ2-7; no definite D call. Germline V gene lookup returns CDR1 SGHDT and CDR2 YYEEEE. The CDR3 length is 14 residues. V gave up 2 bases and J gave up 5 bases, with 14 bases separating them. CDR3 DNA: TGTGCCAGCAGCTTCGGGCCCCCCATGGACGAGCAGTACTTC. This codes for CASSFGPPMDEQYF.